This entry lists 32 T cell receptor beta chains sequenced from one sample in a study of blood T cell repertoires in COVID-19. TCRdb's table, derived via immunoSEQ multiplex PCR, lists solely in-frame clones and lacks some. The sample contains some 280,000 clones, 89% of which appear only once. Sequencing input: peripheral blood. These receptors came from a woman aged 40 to 55 who had recovered from COVID-19.

This clone was found many times. The CDR3: CASSELVDEQFF. CDR3 nucleotides: TGTGCCAGCAGTGAACTCGTAGATGAGCAGTTCTTC. The chain links TRBV6-1 to TRBJ2-1; D is uncertain. This CDR3 contains 12 residues. Per the germline V gene, CDR1 is MNHNS and CDR2 is SASEGT. Trimming took 2 bases from V and 8 from J, leaving 7 bases between them.

The V gene is TRBV20-1, the J gene TRBJ2-7; D may be TRBD2 (5 bases). This CDR3 spans 12 amino acids. The V gene's germline CDR1 is DFQATT and CDR2 SNEGSKA (reference sequence). V was cut by 3 bases and J by 1 base, with 7 bases left in between. CDR3 sequence: CSASTGSYEQYF. The CDR3 DNA is TGCAGTGCTAGTACGGGGTCCTACGAGCAGTACTTC.

This clone appeared a few times. The chain joins TRBV10-2 to TRBJ1-5, with D hard to call. CDR1 is WSHSY, CDR2 SAAADI, per germline. V was clipped by 4 bases and J by 0 bases, with 10 bases between them. The CDR3 has 15 residues. The CDR3 sequence is CASSGSIGSNQPQHF. The CDR3 DNA reads TGCGCCAGCAGTGGGTCGATCGGTAGCAATCAGCCCCAGCATTTT.

This sequence joins TRBV21-1 and TRBJ2-5; the D call of TRBD2 is as the table states it, not checked on the DNA. TRBV21-1 is noted as a pseudogene. This CDR3 contains 16 residues. The CDR3 loop reads CASSKGASGSPETQYF. In nucleotides, the CDR3 is TGTGCCAGCAGCAAAGGGGCTAGCGGGAGTCCAGAGACCCAGTACTTC.

This clone was counted once. The chain uses TRBV5-1 and TRBJ2-3, with 10 bases that match TRBD2. V was pared by 3 bases and J by 5 bases, with 6 bases of the junction left unmatched. The CDR3 contains 15 residues. Germline CDR1 SGHRS, CDR2 YFSETQ. The CDR3 protein is CASSWGGLAVDTQYF. CDR3 sequence (DNA): TGCGCCAGCAGCTGGGGCGGACTAGCGGTAGATACGCAGTATTTT.

This sequence joins TRBV21-1 and TRBJ2-6; the table's D call TRBD1 went unverified against the DNA. TRBV21-1 has pseudogene status. CDR3 size: 14 residues. In DNA, the CDR3 is TGTGCCAGCAAAGGGACAGCTGGGGCCAACGTCCTGACTTTC. Protein product: CASKGTAGANVLTF.

This rearrangement joins TRBV6-2 or TRBV6-3 to TRBJ2-1; D uncertain. Germline CDR1 reads MNHEY; CDR2 reads SVGEGT. V lost 5 bases and J lost 8, with 7 bases in between. The CDR3 consists of 11 residues. In DNA form, the CDR3 reads TGTGCCAGCAGTGTCACTTATGAGCAGTTCTTC. Amino acids: CASSVTYEQFF.

The chain joins TRBV4-1 to TRBJ1-2, with D perhaps matching TRBD1 (6 bases). Germline V gene data show CDR1 as MGHRA and CDR2 as YSYEKL. The CDR3 extends over 15 amino acids. V lost 1 base and J lost 2, with 11 bases in between. DNA of the CDR3: TGCGCCAGCAGCCAAGCCGGACAGCTCAACTATGGCTACACCTTC. This codes for CASSQAGQLNYGYTF.

The rearrangement joins TRBV5-1 to TRBJ2-7, with TRBD2 matching over 15 bases. Trimming took 4 bases from V and 4 from J; bases not matched to a gene: 6. The germline V gene has CDR1 SGHRS and CDR2 YFSETQ. The CDR3 has 16 amino acids. As DNA, the CDR3 is TGCGCCAGCAGCCAGGGACTAGCGGGAGGTCGGTACGAGCAGTACTTC. Amino acids: CASSQGLAGGRYEQYF.

V usage is TRBV7-2 and J usage is TRBJ1-2, with D tentatively TRBD1 (6 bases). Germline-derived CDR1 and CDR2 are SGHTA and FQGNSA. Trimming took 2 bases from V and 8 from J, leaving 15 bases between them. This CDR3 spans 14 amino acids. This CDR3 is CASSLNAGAPGYTF. The CDR3 DNA is TGTGCCAGCAGCTTAAACGCGGGGGCGCCCGGCTACACCTTC.

The chain joins TRBV30 to TRBJ2-5, with 7 bases that match TRBD2. The CDR3 loop spans 13 amino acids. V was clipped by 0 bases and J by 3 bases; unmatched bases: 1. CDR1 GTSNPN and CDR2 SVGIG come from the germline V gene (reference sequence). The CDR3 sequence: CAWSVGTKETQYF. The CDR3 DNA reads as TGTGCCTGGAGTGTAGGGACTAAAGAGACCCAGTACTTC.

The chain has TRBV2 and TRBJ2-3; D is perhaps TRBD2 (5 bases). CDR3 length equals 16 residues. V lost 4 bases and J lost 1, with 15 bases in between. The germline CDR1 and CDR2 sequences are SNHLY and FYNNEI. CDR3 sequence: CASSGSGSPGTDTQYF. DNA for the CDR3: TGTGCCAGCAGTGGAAGCGGCTCACCCGGCACAGATACGCAGTATTTT.

This clone has a single count. The rearrangement uses TRBV12-3 or TRBV12-4 and TRBJ1-5; D not certain. V lost 0 bases and J 5 bases, leaving 2 bases between the germline ends. This CDR3 is built from 12 residues. CDR3 nucleotide sequence: TGTGCCAGCAGTTTAGCCTATCAGCCCCAGCATTTT. Its protein product is CASSLAYQPQHF.

V gene TRBV30 combines with J gene TRBJ2-7; 8 bases are shared with TRBD2. Germline lookup yields CDR1 GTSNPN and CDR2 SVGIG (reference sequence). This CDR3 has 15 residues. Trimming cost V 3 bases and J 7 bases; bases outside gene matches: 14. CDR3 sequence: CAWSSPGLPGGEQYF. In nucleotides, the CDR3 is TGTGCCTGGAGCTCTCCGGGGCTTCCGGGGGGGGAGCAGTACTTC. Based on the CDR3 plus reference TRBV30 and TRBJ2-7, the full variable domain is SQTIHQWPATLVQPVGSPLSLECTVEGTSNPNLYWYRQAAGRGLQLLFYSVGIGQISSEVPQNLSASRPQDRQFILSSKKLLLSDSGFYLCAWSSPGLPGGEQYFGPGTRLTVT.

V and J are TRBV6-6 and TRBJ1-4; 9 nucleotides line up with TRBD1. Germline V CDR1 and CDR2: MNHNY, SVGAGI (reference sequence). The CDR3 has 14 residues. J gave up 6 bases and V 8 bases, and 7 bases lay outside the gene matches. The CDR3 DNA reads as TGTGCCAGCGGGGACAGGGTTTTCGATGAAAAACTGTTTTTT. This translates into CASGDRVFDEKLFF.

This sequence joins TRBV14 and TRBJ1-1; 7 bases fit TRBD1. Germline V gene sequence: CDR1 SGHDN, CDR2 FVKESK. Trimming at V came to 4 bases and at J to 8 bases, leaving 7 bases not matched to a gene. This CDR3 has 13 residues. The CDR3 DNA reads TGTGCCAGCAGCCCTAGAGCACAGGGGGAAGCTTTCTTT. Translation gives CASSPRAQGEAFF.

This rearrangement joins TRBV14 to TRBJ2-1; 10 bases fit TRBD2. The CDR3 has 15 residues. Germline lookup yields CDR1 SGHDN and CDR2 FVKESK. V was pared by 3 bases and J by 2 bases, with 1 base of the junction left unmatched. CDR3 in DNA: TGTGCCAGCAGCCAGCTAGCGGGGGCCTACAATGAGCAGTTCTTC. Protein product: CASSQLAGAYNEQFF.

CDR3 coding DNA: TGTGCCTGGGGCCCCCTAGGCACAGATACGCAGTATTTT. This gives the protein CAWGPLGTDTQYF. The chain is built from TRBV30 and TRBJ2-3; D is undetermined. The germline gives CDR1 GTSNPN, CDR2 SVGIG (reference sequence). Between the trimmed V and J ends, which lost 5 bases and 1 base, there was a span of 10 bases. The CDR3 has 13 residues.

The chain uses TRBV12-3 or TRBV12-4 and TRBJ2-7; D remains unclear. This CDR3 is 11 amino acids long. Deletions cut 6 bases from V and 6 bases from J, with 9 bases between. CDR3 nucleotides: TGTGCCAGCAGCGGGTTGGGCGAGCAGTACTTC. Translating it yields CASSGLGEQYF.

The chain has TRBV28 and TRBJ2-1; D might be TRBD2 (5 bases). V dropped 6 bases and J dropped 10 bases, with 10 bases sitting between them. The CDR3 totals 11 residues. Germline-derived CDR1 and CDR2 are MDHEN and SYDVKM. The CDR3 region has the DNA TGTGCCAGCAGGGAGCGGAACGAGCAGTTCTTC. The encoded protein is CASRERNEQFF. Combining the CDR3 with reference TRBV28 and TRBJ2-1 gives the whole variable domain DVKVTQSSRYLVKRTGEKVFLECVQDMDHENMFWYRQDPGLGLRLIYFSYDVKMKEKGDIPEGYSVSREKKERFSLILESASTNQTSMYLCASRERNEQFFGPGTRLTVL.

The chain recombines TRBV3-1 (or the pseudogene TRBV3-2) with TRBJ1-3; 9 nucleotides align to TRBD1. The germline gives CDR1 LGHDT, CDR2 YNNKEL (reference sequence). After removal of 5 bases from V and 0 bases from J, the junction contained 2 bases not matched to a gene. The CDR3 length is 15 residues. Here the CDR3 DNA reads TGTGCCAGCAGCACACAGGGGGCCTCTGGAAACACCATATATTTT. Translation gives CASSTQGASGNTIYF.

The genes are TRBV9 and TRBJ2-3; D is uncertain. The CDR3 loop spans 15 amino acids. The V gene's germline CDR1 is SGDLS and CDR2 YYNGEE. Trimming cost V 4 bases and J 0 bases, with 12 bases left between them. The CDR3 reads CASSPPLSSTDTQYF. Written as DNA, the CDR3 is TGTGCCAGCAGCCCACCACTATCTAGCACAGATACGCAGTATTTT.

The chain is built from TRBV5-1 and TRBJ1-4; D call uncertain. This CDR3 region has 14 residues. The germline V and J ends were trimmed by 4 bases and 8 bases, with 15 bases remaining between them. From germline, CDR1 is SGHRS and CDR2 YFSETQ. The CDR3 DNA reads TGCGCCAGCAGCCCGGACTCCATGGGGGAAAAACTGTTTTTT. Its translation is CASSPDSMGEKLFF.

The chain joins TRBV6-5 to TRBJ2-7, with TRBD1 as a possible D gene (6 bases). CDR1 is MNHEY, CDR2 SVGAGI, per germline. The CDR3 runs to 16 residues. With 0 bases removed from V and 3 bases from J, the gap between germline ends came to 15 bases. This CDR3 reads CASSYSKGEMFYEQYF. DNA for the CDR3: TGTGCCAGCAGTTACTCGAAGGGGGAGATGTTCTACGAGCAGTACTTC.

The rearrangement uses TRBV7-3 and TRBJ2-7, with 11 bases fitting TRBD2. The CDR3 runs to 16 residues. Germline lookup yields CDR1 SGHTA and CDR2 FQGTGA. The trim removed 7 bases at V and 5 bases at J, leaving 13 bases unmatched. In DNA form, the CDR3 reads TGTGCCAGCATCCGTGGTAGCGGGAGGGCCCAGGACGAGCAGTACTTC. Residues: CASIRGSGRAQDEQYF.

This clone was detected a few times. This sequence joins TRBV4-2 and TRBJ1-6; D remains unclear. Trimming removed 1 base from V and 9 bases from J, with 10 bases in between. CDR3 length equals 14 residues. Germline V CDR1 and CDR2: LGHNA, YNFKEQ. In DNA, the CDR3 is TGTGCCAGCAGCCAAGCGATTGAGCGTTCACCCCTCCACTTT. Its translation is CASSQAIERSPLHF.

The rearrangement links TRBV4-1 to TRBJ2-7, with D possibly TRBD1 on 6 matching bases. Germline V gene sequence: CDR1 MGHRA, CDR2 YSYEKL. Trimming cost V 2 bases and J 3 bases, with 14 bases left between them. This CDR3 region has 15 residues. CDR3 bases: TGCGCCAGCAGCCAAACCGACAGGAGACTCTACGAGCAGTACTTC. Amino acid sequence: CASSQTDRRLYEQYF.

This clone occurred once. The genes are TRBV6-6 and TRBJ1-1; a weak D match, TRBD1 (5 bases). The V end was cut by 6 bases, the J end by 6 bases, with 20 bases between. Per germline, CDR1 MNHNY and CDR2 SVGAGI (reference sequence). This CDR3 has 15 residues. Written as DNA, the CDR3 is TGTGCCAGCAGCTCGACAGACCGAGCAGTGGCTGAAGCTTTCTTT. Protein: CASSSTDRAVAEAFF.

The rearrangement joins TRBV19 to TRBJ1-1; 7 positions match TRBD1. Losses at the gene ends were 4 bases for V and 7 bases for J; bases not matched to a gene: 9. CDR1 and CDR2 from the germline V gene are LNHDA and SQIVND (reference sequence). The CDR3 loop spans 14 amino acids. Here the CDR3 DNA reads TGTGCCAGTAGTACCGACAGGGAGTGGGGTGAAGCTTTCTTT. Its translation is CASSTDREWGEAFF.

The V and J genes are TRBV30 and TRBJ1-1, with D tentatively TRBD1 (5 bases). V lost 3 bases to trimming and J lost 5 bases, with 13 bases between them. Germline loops: CDR1 GTSNPN, CDR2 SVGIG (reference sequence). The CDR3 loop spans 13 amino acids. The CDR3 DNA is TGTGCCTGGAGGTCCGGGGGAGGAACTGAAGCTTTCTTT. It yields the protein CAWRSGGGTEAFF. The entire variable domain, with the rest obtained from reference TRBV30 and TRBJ1-1, is as follows: SQTIHQWPATLVQPVGSPLSLECTVEGTSNPNLYWYRQAAGRGLQLLFYSVGIGQISSEVPQNLSASRPQDRQFILSSKKLLLSDSGFYLCAWRSGGGTEAFFGQGTRLTVV.

This chain connects TRBV10-3 to TRBJ2-1; 8 positions agree with TRBD2. Germline V gives CDR1 ENHRY, CDR2 SYGVKD. With 3 bases clipped from V and 8 bases from J, the junction kept 6 bases outside the gene matches. CDR3 length: 14 residues. CDR3 nucleotide sequence: TGTGCCATCAGTGACGACGGGAGGGTCGATGAGCAGTTCTTC. Its protein is CAISDDGRVDEQFF.

The rearrangement uses TRBV2 and TRBJ1-1; D gene ambiguous. The CDR3 contains 14 residues. V was shortened by 6 bases and J by 1 base, with 12 bases between the two germline ends. Germline V lookup: CDR1 SNHLY, CDR2 FYNNEI. The DNA of the CDR3 is TGTGCCAGCAGAGTAGCGTGGGGGAACACTGAAGCTTTCTTT. Protein: CASRVAWGNTEAFF.